The rows below give T cell receptor beta chains drawn from one sample of a study of early T cells in non-severe SARS-CoV-2 infection. TCRdb itself ran the 5' RACE reads through MiXCR, one entry per CDR3 protein. There are fewer than 85,000 distinct CDR3 sequences in the sample; about a sixth occur only once, and roughly 2.7% lies in the top ten. Material: whole blood. The receptors shown here come from an adult who was a healthcare worker with PCR-confirmed SARS-CoV-2 infection or an uninfected control (not recorded which). Each CDR3 is given with its conserved first and last residue. A D gene is named only where the DNA matches it firmly. Some rows have no size entry. The others give once, few or many, or a class for an expanded clone.

V	size	D	J	DNA	CDR3
TRBV24-1	.	.	TRBJ2-2	TGTGCCACCAGATCGACAGAGCACTCCACCGGGGAGCTGTTTTTT	CATRSTEHSTGELFF
TRBV7-9	.	.	TRBJ2-1	TGTGCCAGCAGCTTAGCCCGTACCCGAAATGAGCAGTTCTTC	CASSLARTRNEQFF
TRBV7-6	few	.	TRBJ2-5	TGTGCCAGCAGCTTAGAGCCCCAGCAAGAGACCCAGTACTTC	CASSLEPQQETQYF
TRBV27	many	TRBD1	TRBJ2-4	TGTGCCAGCAGTCCCCGGACAGGGGATACCAAAAACATTCAGTACTTC	CASSPRTGDTKNIQYF
TRBV29-1	few	.	TRBJ2-1	TGCAGCGTTGAAGAAGGCGGTTCCTACAATGAGCAGTTCTTC	CSVEEGGSYNEQFF
TRBV19	few	.	TRBJ2-2	TGTGCCAGTAGCAGAGACCAGCGCGGGGAGCTGTTTTTT	CASSRDQRGELFF
TRBV20-1	.	TRBD1	TRBJ1-6	TGCAGTGCTAGACTAGGACAGGGCTATAATTCACCCCTCCACTTT	CSARLGQGYNSPLHF
TRBV5-1	few	TRBD2	TRBJ2-1	TGCGCCAGCAGCTTAACCGGGACTAGCGGATACAATGAGCAGTTCTTC	CASSLTGTSGYNEQFF
TRBV7-6	few	.	TRBJ2-2	TGTGCCAGCAGCTTCCGTGGAGCCGGGGAGCTGTTTTTT	CASSFRGAGELFF
TRBV7-8	.	.	TRBJ1-6	TGTGCCAGCAGCCCCGGCGGACGAGACTCACCCCTCCACTTT	CASSPGGRDSPLHF
TRBV28	few	TRBD1	TRBJ2-7	TGTGCCAGCAGTTTAGGGACAGGGGGCCTCTACGAGCAGTACTTC	CASSLGTGGLYEQYF
TRBV6-6	few	.	TRBJ2-7	TGTGCCAGCGGTGGAGGGCCGGGCTCCTACGAGCAGTACTTC	CASGGGPGSYEQYF
TRBV11-2	few	.	TRBJ2-2	TGTGCCAGCAGCTGGGGGACCGGGGAGCTGTTTTTT	CASSWGTGELFF
TRBV19	.	.	TRBJ1-2	TGTGCCAGTAATCAGGACAGAAACTATGGCTACACCTTC	CASNQDRNYGYTF
TRBV11-2	.	TRBD2	TRBJ2-7	TGTGCCAGCACCGGGGGGTACGAGCAGTACTTC	CASTGGYEQYF
TRBV5-1	.	.	TRBJ1-1	TGCGCCAGCAGCCTACAGATGGTGGGCACTGAAGCTTTCTTT	CASSLQMVGTEAFF
TRBV7-9	few	.	TRBJ1-1	TGTGCCAGCAGCTTAGGTCGTAGGGGCGAGAACACTGAAGCTTTCTTT	CASSLGRRGENTEAFF
TRBV20-1	few	TRBD2	TRBJ2-3	TGCAGTGCAGCACTAGCGGGGGGACCCGCTGATACGCAGTATTTT	CSAALAGGPADTQYF
TRBV2	.	.	TRBJ2-7	TGTGCCAGCAGACCAAGCTCCTACGAGCAGTACTTC	CASRPSSYEQYF
TRBV29-1	.	.	TRBJ2-7	TGCAGACCTTACCCCGGGAGCTCCTACGAGCAGTACTTC	CRPYPGSSYEQYF
TRBV18	.	.	TRBJ2-7	TGTGCCAGCTCACCACCGGGAGTCCCGCGCGAGCAGTACTTC	CASSPPGVPREQYF
TRBV10-2	.	TRBD2	TRBJ2-1	TGCGCCAGCAGTGATTATTCCGGGACTAGTATTCCTGATGAGCAGTTCTTC	CASSDYSGTSIPDEQFF
TRBV7-3	few	TRBD2	TRBJ2-3	TGTGCCAGCAGCATTGGACTAGCGGGAACGGATACGCAGTATTTT	CASSIGLAGTDTQYF
TRBV15	.	TRBD2	TRBJ2-2	TGTGCCACCAGCAGGGGAGCGGGAGTGCGCACCGGGGAGCTGTTTTTT	CATSRGAGVRTGELFF
TRBV2	few	.	TRBJ2-1	TGTGCCAGCAGCATAAAAGGGGGGAATGAGCAGTTCTTC	CASSIKGGNEQFF
TRBV6-1	.	TRBD1	TRBJ2-7	TGTGCCATCCACAGGGGGCAAGAGCAGTACTTC	CAIHRGQEQYF
TRBV6-1	.	.	TRBJ2-1	TGTGCCAGCATTAAACTCAAGGGCCACAATGAGCAGTTCTTC	CASIKLKGHNEQFF
TRBV2	few	.	TRBJ2-2	TGTGCCAGCAGAAGACGGGGTTCCGACACCGGGGAGCTGTTTTTT	CASRRRGSDTGELFF
TRBV20-1	.	.	TRBJ1-4	TGCAGTGCTAGAGATGCCAGGAGGGTTGAAAAACTGTTTTTT	CSARDARRVEKLFF
TRBV5-1	.	.	TRBJ2-7	TGCGCCAGCAGCCGCGGGGTCCCCTACGAGCAGTACTTC	CASSRGVPYEQYF
TRBV5-1	.	.	TRBJ2-2	TGCGCCAGCAGCTTGGAAAACCTTGGGGGCGGGGAGCTGTTTTTT	CASSLENLGGGELFF
TRBV6-5	.	TRBD1	TRBJ2-3	TGTGCCAGCAGGGACAGGCAGGAGTATTTT	CASRDRQEYF
TRBV14	few	.	TRBJ1-1	TGTGCCAGCAGCCAAGTTAGGGCCCGGGGGGCTTTCTTT	CASSQVRARGAFF
TRBV20-1	few	TRBD1	TRBJ2-7	TGCAGTGCTAGAGGTACAGGGGGCACGTACGAGCAGTACTTC	CSARGTGGTYEQYF
TRBV20-1	.	.	TRBJ2-5	TGCAGTGCTAGAGATTGGGCGGCCAAGGAGACCCAGTACTTC	CSARDWAAKETQYF
TRBV3-1	.	.	TRBJ2-3	TGTGCCAGCAGCCGGGACTTTTTCACAGATACGCAGTATTTT	CASSRDFFTDTQYF
TRBV20-1	.	.	TRBJ1-1	TGCAGTGCGCCGTTGGGGGCCTTGAACACTGAAGCTTTCTTT	CSAPLGALNTEAFF
TRBV29-1	.	.	TRBJ2-3	TGCAGCGTTTCGGTTAGCCTCACAGATACGCAGTATTTT	CSVSVSLTDTQYF
TRBV29-1	.	TRBD1	TRBJ1-2	TGCAGCGTGGACCAGGGGGGTTATGGCTACACCTTC	CSVDQGGYGYTF
TRBV7-2	few	TRBD2	TRBJ2-5	TGTGCCAGCAGTACCCGCCCCGGGACTAGTACCGAGACCCAGTACTTC	CASSTRPGTSTETQYF
TRBV5-1	few	TRBD2	TRBJ2-3	TGCGCCAGCAGCTTCGCCCGCGGGGGAGGGTCCACAGATACGCAGTATTTT	CASSFARGGGSTDTQYF
TRBV28	.	TRBD1	TRBJ1-1	TGTGCCAGCAGAGACAGGGTACCCACTGAAGCTTTCTTT	CASRDRVPTEAFF
TRBV19	.	.	TRBJ2-7	TGTGCCAGTAGTATCCGACACCGGACCTACGAGCAGTACTTC	CASSIRHRTYEQYF
TRBV18	.	TRBD1	TRBJ1-2	TGTGCCAGCTCAACAACTACCGTCGGACAGGGTTACTATGGCTACACCTTT	CASSTTTVGQGYYGYTF